A selection of T cell receptor beta chains follows, all from one sample in a study of blood T cells in healthy people across ages. TCRdb re-analysed the 5' RACE reads in MiXCR, keeping a single row per CDR3 protein. The profile shows some 1.7 million distinct CDR3 sequences, over 25% of them singletons. The source material was blood. The receptors derive from a woman under 40 in good health. The conserved cysteine and the conserved F or W are not part of the CDR3 here. D genes are given only for firm matches.

J	D	V	CDR3
TRBJ2-3	TRBD2	TRBV10-3	AIRGTSGASASTDTQY
TRBJ2-1	TRBD2	TRBV20-1	SASGLAGDSYNEQF
TRBJ2-7	-	TRBV11-2	ASSPQLERPYEQY
TRBJ2-7	-	TRBV5-1	ASSNEPGGAYEQY
TRBJ2-7	-	TRBV28	ASSPYAQAYEQY
TRBJ2-7	TRBD1	TRBV20-1	SARGRQGSPYEQY
TRBJ1-6	-	TRBV12-3/TRBV12-4	ASSLFMSSPLH
TRBJ1-5	-	TRBV9	ASSPGVGPNQPQH
TRBJ2-3	TRBD1	TRBV15	ATSTAWGTGISTDTQY
TRBJ2-5	-	TRBV7-8	ASSSGPVGETQY
TRBJ2-7	-	TRBV12-3/TRBV12-4	ASSFGETRQY
TRBJ2-1	-	TRBV7-9	ASRSLGPNNNEQF
TRBJ2-5	-	TRBV7-2	VSSPRRPQETQY
TRBJ2-7	-	TRBV12-3/TRBV12-4	ASSFRLVPGSTYEQY
TRBJ2-7	TRBD2	TRBV20-1	SARPLAATFNEQY
TRBJ1-2	TRBD1	TRBV12-3/TRBV12-4	VSSSRQGSGYT
TRBJ1-2	-	TRBV5-1	ASSPRAEGYGYT
TRBJ1-2	TRBD1	TRBV12-3/TRBV12-4	ASSFTGAYGYT
TRBJ1-2	TRBD1	TRBV19	ASSAPGQGLYGYT
TRBJ2-1	-	TRBV20-1	SARLLVGEQF
TRBJ2-5	TRBD1	TRBV5-6	ASKQGIVVETQY
TRBJ2-6	-	TRBV29-1	SVSSGVNSGANVLT
TRBJ1-5	-	TRBV30	AWSVRNQPQH
TRBJ2-1	TRBD1	TRBV5-1	ASGRGTGIDEQF
TRBJ2-3	TRBD2	TRBV5-4	ASSHRTSATDTQY
TRBJ1-2	-	TRBV28	ASSDGVYGYT
TRBJ2-3	-	TRBV29-1	SVAGTSKGADTQY
TRBJ2-1	TRBD2	TRBV5-6	ASSAGLAGFYNEQF
TRBJ2-7	TRBD1	TRBV20-1	RARQGGGEQY
TRBJ1-4	-	TRBV5-1	ASSAGYNEKLF
TRBJ2-5	-	TRBV12-3/TRBV12-4	ASSFTGETQY
TRBJ2-2	TRBD2	TRBV20-1	SAREAGGLSGELF
TRBJ1-5	-	TRBV24-1	ATNDLDSNQPQH
TRBJ2-7	TRBD2	TRBV7-9	ASSFSSGPHEQY
TRBJ1-3	-	TRBV9	ASSAPGNTIY
TRBJ2-7	-	TRBV27	ASSFRRPSYEQY
TRBJ2-7	TRBD2	TRBV10-3	AISEPGTSGRGEQY
TRBJ2-2	-	TRBV4-2	ASSQELDGELF
TRBJ2-3	-	TRBV12-3/TRBV12-4	ASIFRQGSTDTQY
TRBJ2-4	-	TRBV21-1	ASSNSQNIQY
-	TRBD2	TRBV6-5	ASSYSTSGYEQY
-	-	TRBV20-1	SANFRGEGRRGTQY
TRBJ1-5	TRBD1	TRBV5-1	ASSFTGGDGQPQH
TRBJ2-3	-	TRBV20-1	NASRDTSTDTQY
TRBJ2-3	-	TRBV4-1	ASSQERGEDTQY
TRBJ2-1	-	TRBV18	ASAYSNNEQF
TRBJ1-2	TRBD1	TRBV5-6	ASAPQGVGYGYT
TRBJ2-7	TRBD1	TRBV3-1	ASSQPGDRGYEQY
TRBJ1-2	-	TRBV4-1	ASSQVVDRDGYT
TRBJ1-6	-	TRBV6-5	ASSLRGIESPLH
TRBJ1-1	-	TRBV5-1	ASSPPGTRFGAF